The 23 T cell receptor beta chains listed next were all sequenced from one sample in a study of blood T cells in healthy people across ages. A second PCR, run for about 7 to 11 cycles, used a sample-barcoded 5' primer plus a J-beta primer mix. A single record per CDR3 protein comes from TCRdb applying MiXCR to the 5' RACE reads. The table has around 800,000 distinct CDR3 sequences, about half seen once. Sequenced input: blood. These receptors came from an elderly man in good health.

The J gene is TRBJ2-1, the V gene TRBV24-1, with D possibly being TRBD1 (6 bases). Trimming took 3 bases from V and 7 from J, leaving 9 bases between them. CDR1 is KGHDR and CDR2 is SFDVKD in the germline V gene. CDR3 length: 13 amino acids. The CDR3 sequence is CATSDLRGNEQFF. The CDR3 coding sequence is TGTGCCACCAGTGATCTCAGGGGTAATGAGCAGTTCTTC.

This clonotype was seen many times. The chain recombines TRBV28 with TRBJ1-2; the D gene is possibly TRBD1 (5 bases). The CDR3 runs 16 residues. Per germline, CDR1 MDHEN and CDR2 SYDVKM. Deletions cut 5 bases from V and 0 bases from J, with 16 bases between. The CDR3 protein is CASSPYGGDTNYGYTF. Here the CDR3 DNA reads TGTGCCAGCAGTCCATACGGGGGAGATACTAACTATGGCTACACCTTC.

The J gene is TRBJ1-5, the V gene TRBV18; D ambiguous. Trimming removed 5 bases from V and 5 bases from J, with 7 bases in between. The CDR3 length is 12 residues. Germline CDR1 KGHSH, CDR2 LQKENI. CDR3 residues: CASSYGDQPQHF. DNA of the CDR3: TGTGCCAGCTCATACGGAGATCAGCCCCAGCATTTT.

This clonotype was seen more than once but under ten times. CDR3 coding DNA: TGTGCCAGCAGTTGGACAGGGGCCCTCCAGACCCAGTACTTC. Translated, it gives CASSWTGALQTQYF. The J gene is TRBJ2-5, the V gene TRBV27; 9 positions agree with TRBD1. With 4 bases clipped from V and 6 bases from J, the junction kept 6 bases outside the gene matches. Germline CDR1 and CDR2: MNHEY and SMNVEV (reference sequence). This CDR3 is built from 14 residues.

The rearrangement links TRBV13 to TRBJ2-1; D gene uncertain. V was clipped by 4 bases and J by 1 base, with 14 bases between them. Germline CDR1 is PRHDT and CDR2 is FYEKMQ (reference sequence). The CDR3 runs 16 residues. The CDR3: CASSSRKLTSYNEQFF. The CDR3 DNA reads TGTGCCAGCAGCTCAAGGAAGCTTACTTCCTACAATGAGCAGTTCTTC.

CDR3 in amino acids: CASSLAPSGSVGYEQYF. The CDR3 nucleotides read TGTGCCAGCAGCTTAGCGCCTAGCGGGAGTGTCGGCTACGAGCAGTACTTC. The chain carries TRBV11-2 and TRBJ2-7; 10 nucleotides match TRBD2. The CDR3 is 17 residues long. Per the germline V gene, CDR1 is SGHAT and CDR2 is FQNNGV. V lost 1 base and J lost 3; bases outside the gene matches: 9.

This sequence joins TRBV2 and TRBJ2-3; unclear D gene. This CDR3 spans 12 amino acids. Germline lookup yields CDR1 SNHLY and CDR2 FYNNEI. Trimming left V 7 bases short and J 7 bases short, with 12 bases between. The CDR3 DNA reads TGTGCCAGCATCTATGACCTGAATACGCAGTATTTT. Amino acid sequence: CASIYDLNTQYF.

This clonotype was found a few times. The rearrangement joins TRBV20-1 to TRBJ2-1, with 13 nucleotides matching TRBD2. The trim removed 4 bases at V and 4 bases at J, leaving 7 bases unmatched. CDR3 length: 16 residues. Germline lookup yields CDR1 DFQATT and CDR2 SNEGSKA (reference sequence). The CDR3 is CSANPGTSGTYNEQFF. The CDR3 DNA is TGCAGTGCTAATCCCGGGACTAGCGGGACTTACAATGAGCAGTTCTTC.

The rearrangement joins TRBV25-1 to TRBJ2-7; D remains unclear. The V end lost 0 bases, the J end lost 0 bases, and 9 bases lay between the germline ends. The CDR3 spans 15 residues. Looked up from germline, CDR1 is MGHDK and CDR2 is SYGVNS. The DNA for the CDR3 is TGTGCCAGCAGTGAATACGGCAAAAGCTCCTACGAGCAGTACTTC. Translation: CASSEYGKSSYEQYF.

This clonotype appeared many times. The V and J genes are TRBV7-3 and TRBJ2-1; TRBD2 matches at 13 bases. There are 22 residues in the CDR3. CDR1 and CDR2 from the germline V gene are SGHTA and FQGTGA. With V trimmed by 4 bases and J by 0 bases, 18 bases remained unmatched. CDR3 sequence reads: CASSSTGVGTSGTTGSYNEQFF. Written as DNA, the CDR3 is TGTGCCAGCAGCTCGACAGGGGTAGGGACTAGCGGGACCACGGGCTCCTACAATGAGCAGTTCTTC.

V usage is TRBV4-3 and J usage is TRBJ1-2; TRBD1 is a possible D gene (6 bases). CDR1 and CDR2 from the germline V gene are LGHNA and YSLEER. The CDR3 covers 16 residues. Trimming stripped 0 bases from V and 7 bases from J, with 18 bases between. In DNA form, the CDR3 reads TGCGCCAGCAGCCAAGATCGAGGGGACACCGGCGGTGGCTACACCTTC. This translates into CASSQDRGDTGGGYTF.

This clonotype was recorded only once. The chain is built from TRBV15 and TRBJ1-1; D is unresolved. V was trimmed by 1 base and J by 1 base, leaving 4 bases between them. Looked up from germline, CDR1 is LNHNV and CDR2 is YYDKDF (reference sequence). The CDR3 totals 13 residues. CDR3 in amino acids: CATSRGANTEAFF. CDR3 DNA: TGTGCCACCAGCAGAGGAGCGAACACTGAAGCTTTCTTT.

The CDR3 here is CSVQMELVYDEQYF. The CDR3, as DNA: TGCAGCGTCCAGATGGAGCTAGTTTACGATGAGCAGTACTTC. J is TRBJ2-5 and V is TRBV29-1; no clear D. Germline CDR1 reads SQVTM; CDR2 reads ANQGSEA. Trimming shortened V by 6 bases and J by 11 bases, and 25 bases separated the two germline ends. This CDR3 region has 14 residues.

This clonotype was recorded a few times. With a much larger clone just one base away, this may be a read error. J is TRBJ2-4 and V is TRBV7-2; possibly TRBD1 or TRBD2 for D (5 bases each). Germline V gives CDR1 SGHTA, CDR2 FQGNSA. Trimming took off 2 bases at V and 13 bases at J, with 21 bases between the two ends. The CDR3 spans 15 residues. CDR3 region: CASSLSRGPNNEQYF. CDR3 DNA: TGTGCCAGCAGCTTATCGAGGGGACCTAACAATGAGCAGTACTTC.

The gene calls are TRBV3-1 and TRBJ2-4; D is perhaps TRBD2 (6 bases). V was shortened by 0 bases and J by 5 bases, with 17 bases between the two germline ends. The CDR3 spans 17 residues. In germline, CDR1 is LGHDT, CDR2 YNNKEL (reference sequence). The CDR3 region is CASSQDLGRASENIQYF. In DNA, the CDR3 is TGTGCCAGCAGCCAAGATCTAGGCAGGGCTAGCGAAAACATTCAGTACTTC.

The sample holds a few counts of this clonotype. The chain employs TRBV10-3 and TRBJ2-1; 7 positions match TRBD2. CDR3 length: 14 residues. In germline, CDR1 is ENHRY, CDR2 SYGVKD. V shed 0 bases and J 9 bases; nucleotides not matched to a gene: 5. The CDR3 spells CAISESVGGLEQFF. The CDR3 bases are TGTGCCATCAGTGAGTCGGTGGGAGGGCTTGAGCAGTTCTTC.

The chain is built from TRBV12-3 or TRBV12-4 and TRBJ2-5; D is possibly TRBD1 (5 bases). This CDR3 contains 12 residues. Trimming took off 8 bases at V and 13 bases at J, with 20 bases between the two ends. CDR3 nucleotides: TGTGCCAGCCAATTTATGAGCCTAGGGGTGTACTTC. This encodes CASQFMSLGVYF.

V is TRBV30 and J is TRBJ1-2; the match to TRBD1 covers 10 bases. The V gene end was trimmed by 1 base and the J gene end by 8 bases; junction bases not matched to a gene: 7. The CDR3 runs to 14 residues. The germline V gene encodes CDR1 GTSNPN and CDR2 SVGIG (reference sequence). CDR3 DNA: TGTGCCTGGAGTGACTCGGGACAGGGGTTCGGCTACACCTTC. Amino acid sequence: CAWSDSGQGFGYTF. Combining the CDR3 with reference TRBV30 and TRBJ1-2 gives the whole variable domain SQTIHQWPATLVQPVGSPLSLECTVEGTSNPNLYWYRQAAGRGLQLLFYSVGIGQISSEVPQNLSASRPQDRQFILSSKKLLLSDSGFYLCAWSDSGQGFGYTFGSGTRLTVV.

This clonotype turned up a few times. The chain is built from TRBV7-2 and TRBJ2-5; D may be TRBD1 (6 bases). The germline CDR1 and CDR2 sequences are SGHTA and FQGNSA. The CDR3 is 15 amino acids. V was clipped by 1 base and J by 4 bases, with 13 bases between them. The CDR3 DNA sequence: TGTGCCAGCAGCTTAGGTGGACAGAGGGTAGAGACCCAGTACTTC. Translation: CASSLGGQRVETQYF.

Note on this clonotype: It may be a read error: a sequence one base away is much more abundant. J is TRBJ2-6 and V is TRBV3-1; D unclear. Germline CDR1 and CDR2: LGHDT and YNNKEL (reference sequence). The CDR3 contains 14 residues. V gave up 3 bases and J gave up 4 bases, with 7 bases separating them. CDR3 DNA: TGTGCCAGCAGCCACCAGAAGGGGGCCAACGTCCTGACTTTC. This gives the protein CASSHQKGANVLTF.

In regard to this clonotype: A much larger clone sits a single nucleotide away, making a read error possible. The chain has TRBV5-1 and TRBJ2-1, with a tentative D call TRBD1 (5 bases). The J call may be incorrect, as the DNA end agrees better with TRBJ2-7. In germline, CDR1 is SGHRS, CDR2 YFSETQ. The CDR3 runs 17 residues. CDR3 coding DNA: TGCGCCAGCAGCTTGGAACCTCAAGGGGCCAACTACAATGAGCAGTACTTC. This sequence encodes CASSLEPQGANYNEQYF.

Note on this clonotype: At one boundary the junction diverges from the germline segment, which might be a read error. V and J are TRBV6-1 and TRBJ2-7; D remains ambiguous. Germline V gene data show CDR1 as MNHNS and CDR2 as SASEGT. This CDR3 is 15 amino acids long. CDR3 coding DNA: TGTGCCGGCAGTAAAGCGACACCGAGCTCCTACGAGCAGTACTTC. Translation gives CAGSKATPSSYEQYF.

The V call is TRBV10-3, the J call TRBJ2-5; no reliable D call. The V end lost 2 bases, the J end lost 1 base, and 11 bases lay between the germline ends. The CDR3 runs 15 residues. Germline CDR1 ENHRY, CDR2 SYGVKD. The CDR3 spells CAISERWGGQETQYF. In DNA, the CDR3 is TGTGCCATCAGTGAGAGGTGGGGTGGCCAAGAGACCCAGTACTTC.